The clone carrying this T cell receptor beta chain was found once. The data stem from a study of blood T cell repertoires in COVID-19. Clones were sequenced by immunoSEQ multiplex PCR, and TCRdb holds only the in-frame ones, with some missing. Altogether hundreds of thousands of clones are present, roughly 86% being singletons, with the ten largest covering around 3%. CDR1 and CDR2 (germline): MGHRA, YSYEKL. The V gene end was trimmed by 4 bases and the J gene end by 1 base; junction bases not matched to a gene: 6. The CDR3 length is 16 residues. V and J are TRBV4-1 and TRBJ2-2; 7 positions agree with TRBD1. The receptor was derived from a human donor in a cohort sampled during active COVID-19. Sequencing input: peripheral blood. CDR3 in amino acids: CASSPFGTVNTGELFF. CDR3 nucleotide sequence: TGCGCCAGCAGCCCGTTTGGGACAGTGAACACCGGGGAGCTGTTTTTT.